This TCR beta chain was recovered during a study of T cells after yellow fever vaccination (dated by TCRdb to about 2019). At the level of the whole study: The SMART-Seq v4 Ultra Low Input RNA kit was used to prepare libraries from fractions with low cell numbers. To follow T-cell clones before and after both primary and booster YFV17D yellow fever vaccination, bulk TCR alpha and beta repertoires underwent longitudinal sequencing. Blood was drawn at multiple timepoints before and after primary and secondary immunization, with bulk PBMC replicates and cell subsets isolated. Two healthy male donors made up the cohort, one aged 18 to 30 years and the other aged 30 to 40 years. Results the study describes overall, beyond this receptor: Because the study included only two donors, the extent to which the findings can be generalized is limited. The secondary T-cell response was found to be weaker but faster than the primary response, with a peak reached on day 5 rather than on day 15. Most clones expanded after primary vaccination (almost 97% of CD4 and 88% of CD8) were re-detected after the booster, suggesting that broad memory maintenance occurred. A small fraction of clonotypes showed up in both the CD4 and CD8 compartments, probably as a result of convergent recombination. Because abundant contaminating clonotypes from the bulk population could be contained in FACS-sorted repertoires, computational filtering was required.

TCR cDNA was synthesized by 5'RACE template switching, which introduced a universal primer site and unique molecular identifiers. cDNA synthesis was primed from both the TCR alpha and TCR beta constant segments. Library amplification used two PCR steps, and the second PCR step added sample barcodes and sequencing adapters. Sequencing of libraries was done on Illumina HiSeq 2500 (2x100 bp) or NovaSeq (2x150 bp). On the authors' methods: Demultiplexing of reads and collapsing into UMI consensus sequences were performed with MIGEC, and V(D)J alignment was carried out with MiXCR. Vaccine-responding clonotypes were defined with edgeR using replicate PBMC samples, requiring FDR below 0.01 and a log2 fold change above 5 up to day 15. CD4 or CD8 identity was assigned to each bulk clonotype according to whether the clonotype was present at higher abundance in the sequenced CD4 repertoire or the sequenced CD8 repertoire. TCRdb handled the public reads itself, with Q25 trimming in fastp and clone calling in MiXCR, and kept productive beta chains. All rows with the same CDR3 protein become a single entry with the most common DNA and genes. TCRdb, not the authors, supplied the V and J calls. Within this sample are hundreds of thousands of distinct CDR3 sequences, with 8.5% to 10% of them counted one time only. In total, the top ten clones hold about a sixth of the sample.

Notes on this clonotype: Its antigen remains unidentified. Base qualities are missing; no much larger clone stands one base away.

This sample's treatment or condition label indicates: live attenuated yellow fever vaccine strain. Two biological replicates of bulk PBMCs were collected at each blood-draw timepoint. PBMCs were isolated from peripheral blood using a standard Ficoll-Paque protocol. TriZol was used to extract RNA from bulk PBMCs, from CD4 and CD8 fractions, and from dextramer-positive and dextramer-negative fractions. From its cysteine to its phenylalanine, the CDR3 spans 12 amino acids. Just the 36-base CDR3 DNA is kept, in frame starting at base 1. V and J are truncated by 4 bases and 9 bases respectively, leaving an intervening sequence of 10 bases. The CDR1 and CDR2 encoded by the germline V gene are SGHTA and FQGNSA.

The V and J genes are TRBV7-2 and TRBJ1-3; the D gene cannot be named for sure. The sequence derives from a man in his late teens or twenties who received the YFV17D yellow fever vaccine. This specimen was PBMCs, taken on the day of the first yellow fever vaccination. The DNA sequence is as follows: TGTGCCAGCAGCTCGCAGGCAGTCACCATATATTTT. This gives the protein CASSSQAVTIYF.